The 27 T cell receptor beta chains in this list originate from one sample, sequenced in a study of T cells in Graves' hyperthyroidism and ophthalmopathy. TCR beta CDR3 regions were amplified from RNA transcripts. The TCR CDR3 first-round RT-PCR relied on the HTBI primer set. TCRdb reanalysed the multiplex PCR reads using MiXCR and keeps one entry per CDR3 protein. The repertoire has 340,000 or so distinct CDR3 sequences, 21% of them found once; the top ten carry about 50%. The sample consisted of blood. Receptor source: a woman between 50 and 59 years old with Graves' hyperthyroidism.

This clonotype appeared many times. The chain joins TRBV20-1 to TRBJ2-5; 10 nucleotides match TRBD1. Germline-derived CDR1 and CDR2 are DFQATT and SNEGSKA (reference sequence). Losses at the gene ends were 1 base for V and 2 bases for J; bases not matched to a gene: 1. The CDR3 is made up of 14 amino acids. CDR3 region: CSARGTGGQETQYF. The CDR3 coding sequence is TGCAGTGCTAGAGGGACAGGGGGACAAGAGACCCAGTACTTC.

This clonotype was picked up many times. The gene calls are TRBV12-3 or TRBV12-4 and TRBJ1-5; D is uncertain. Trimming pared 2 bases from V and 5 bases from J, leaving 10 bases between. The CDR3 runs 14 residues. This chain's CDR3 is CASSLSGLDQPQHF. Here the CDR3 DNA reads TGTGCCAGCAGTTTATCAGGCCTCGATCAGCCCCAGCATTTT.

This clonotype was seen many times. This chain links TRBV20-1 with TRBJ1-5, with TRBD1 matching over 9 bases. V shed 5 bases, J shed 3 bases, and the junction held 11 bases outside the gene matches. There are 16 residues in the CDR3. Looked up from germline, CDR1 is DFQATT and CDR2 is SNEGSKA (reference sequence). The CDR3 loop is CSAEDFRDRVNQPQHF. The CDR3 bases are TGCAGTGCTGAAGACTTCCGGGACAGGGTCAATCAGCCCCAGCATTTT.

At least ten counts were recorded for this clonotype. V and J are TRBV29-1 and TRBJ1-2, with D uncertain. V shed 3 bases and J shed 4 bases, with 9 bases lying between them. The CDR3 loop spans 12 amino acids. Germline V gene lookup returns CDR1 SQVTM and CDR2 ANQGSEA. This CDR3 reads CSVDVAVYGYTF. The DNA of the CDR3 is TGCAGCGTTGATGTGGCGGTCTATGGCTACACCTTC.

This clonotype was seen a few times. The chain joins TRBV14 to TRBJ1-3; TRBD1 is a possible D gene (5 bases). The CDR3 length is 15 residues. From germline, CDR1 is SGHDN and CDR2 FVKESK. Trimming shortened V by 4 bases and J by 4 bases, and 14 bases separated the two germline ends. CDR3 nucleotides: TGTGCCAGCAGCCGACAGTTACTGGGAGGAAACACCATATATTTT. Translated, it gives CASSRQLLGGNTIYF.

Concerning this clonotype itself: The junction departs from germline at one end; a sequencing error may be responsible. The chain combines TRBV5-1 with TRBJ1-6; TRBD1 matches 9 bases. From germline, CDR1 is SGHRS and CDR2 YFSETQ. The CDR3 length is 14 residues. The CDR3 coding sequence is TGCGCCAGCAGCTTGGGGGGACAGGGCTCACCCCTCAACTTT. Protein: CASSLGGQGSPLNF.

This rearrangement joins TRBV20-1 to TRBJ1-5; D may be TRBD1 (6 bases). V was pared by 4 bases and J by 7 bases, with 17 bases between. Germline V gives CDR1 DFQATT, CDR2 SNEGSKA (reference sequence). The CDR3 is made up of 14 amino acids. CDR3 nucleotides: TGCAGTGCTACTATGCAGGGGAAAAACCAGCCCCAGCATTTT. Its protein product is CSATMQGKNQPQHF.

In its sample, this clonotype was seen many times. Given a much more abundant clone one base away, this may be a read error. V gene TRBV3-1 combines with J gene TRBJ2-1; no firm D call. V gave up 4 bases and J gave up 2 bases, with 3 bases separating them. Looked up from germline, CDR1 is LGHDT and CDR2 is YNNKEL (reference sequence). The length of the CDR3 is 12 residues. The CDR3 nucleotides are TGTGCCAGCAGCCGCCCCTACAATGAGCAGTTCTTC. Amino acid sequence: CASSRPYNEQFF.

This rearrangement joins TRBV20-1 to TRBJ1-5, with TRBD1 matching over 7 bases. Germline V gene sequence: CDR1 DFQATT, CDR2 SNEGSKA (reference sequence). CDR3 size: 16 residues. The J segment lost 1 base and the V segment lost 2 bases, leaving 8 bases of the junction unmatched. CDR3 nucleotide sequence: TGCAGTGCTAGACTTAGGGGGCTGGGCAGCAATCAGCCCCAGCATTTT. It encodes CSARLRGLGSNQPQHF.

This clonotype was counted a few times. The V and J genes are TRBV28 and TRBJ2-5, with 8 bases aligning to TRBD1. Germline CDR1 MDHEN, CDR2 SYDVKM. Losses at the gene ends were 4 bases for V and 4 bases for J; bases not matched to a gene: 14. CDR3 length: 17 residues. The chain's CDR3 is CASSWESGTGGPETQYF. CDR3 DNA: TGTGCCAGCAGTTGGGAGTCCGGGACAGGCGGCCCAGAGACCCAGTACTTC.

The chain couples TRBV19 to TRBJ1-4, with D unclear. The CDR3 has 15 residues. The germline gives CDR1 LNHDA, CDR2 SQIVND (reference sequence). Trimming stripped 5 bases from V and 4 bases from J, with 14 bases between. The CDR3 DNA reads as TGTGCCAGTAGTGCTCGGTCGACTGGTAATGAAAAACTGTTTTTT. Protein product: CASSARSTGNEKLFF.

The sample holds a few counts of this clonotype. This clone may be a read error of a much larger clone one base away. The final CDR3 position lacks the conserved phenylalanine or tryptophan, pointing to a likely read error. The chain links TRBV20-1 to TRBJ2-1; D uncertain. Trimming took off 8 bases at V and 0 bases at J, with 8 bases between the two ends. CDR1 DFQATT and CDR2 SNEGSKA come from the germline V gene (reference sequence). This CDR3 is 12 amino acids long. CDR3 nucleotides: TGCAGTCTACCCTCCTCCTACAATGAGCAGTTCCTC. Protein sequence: CSLPSSYNEQFL.

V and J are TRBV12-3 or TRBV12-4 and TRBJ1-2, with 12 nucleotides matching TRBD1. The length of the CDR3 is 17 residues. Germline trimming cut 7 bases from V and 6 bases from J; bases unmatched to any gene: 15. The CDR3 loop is CASTRIAGTGGADGYTF. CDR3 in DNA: TGTGCCAGCACCAGAATAGCCGGGACAGGGGGCGCGGATGGCTACACCTTC.

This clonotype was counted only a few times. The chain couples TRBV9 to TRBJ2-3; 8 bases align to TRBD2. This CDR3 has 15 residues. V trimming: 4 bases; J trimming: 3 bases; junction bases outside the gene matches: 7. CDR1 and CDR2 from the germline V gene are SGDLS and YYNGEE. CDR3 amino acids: CASSLYAGGTDTQYF. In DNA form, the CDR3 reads TGTGCCAGCAGCCTTTACGCGGGGGGAACAGATACGCAGTATTTT.

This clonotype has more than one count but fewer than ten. DNA of the CDR3: TGTGCCAGCAGTGAGGGGGTACTGCCCCAGCATTTT. As protein: CASSEGVLPQHF. This sequence joins TRBV6-1 and TRBJ1-5, with D maybe TRBD1 (5 bases). This CDR3 comprises 12 residues. Trimming stripped 3 bases from V and 9 bases from J, with 9 bases between. Germline CDR1 MNHNS, CDR2 SASEGT.

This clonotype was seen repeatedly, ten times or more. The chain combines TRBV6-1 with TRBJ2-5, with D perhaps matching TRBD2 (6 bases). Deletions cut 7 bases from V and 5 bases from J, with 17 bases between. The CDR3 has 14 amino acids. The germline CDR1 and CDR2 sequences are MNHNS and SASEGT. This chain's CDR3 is CASTTLTSRETQYF. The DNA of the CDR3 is TGTGCCAGCACCACCTTGACTAGTCGGGAGACCCAGTACTTC.

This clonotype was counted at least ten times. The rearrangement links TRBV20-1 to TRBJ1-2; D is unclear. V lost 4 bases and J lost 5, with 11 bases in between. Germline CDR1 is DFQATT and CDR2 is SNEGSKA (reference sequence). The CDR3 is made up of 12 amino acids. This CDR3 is CSATANSYGYTF. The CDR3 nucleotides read TGCAGTGCTACAGCAAACTCTTATGGCTACACCTTC.

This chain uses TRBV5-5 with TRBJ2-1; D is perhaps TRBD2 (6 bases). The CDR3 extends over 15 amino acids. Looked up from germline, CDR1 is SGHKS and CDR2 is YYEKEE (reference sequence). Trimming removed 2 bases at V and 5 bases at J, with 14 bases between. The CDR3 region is CASSFSGVIHNEQFF. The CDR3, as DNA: TGTGCCAGCAGCTTTTCGGGGGTCATACACAATGAGCAGTTCTTC. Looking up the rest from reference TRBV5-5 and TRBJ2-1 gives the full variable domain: DAGVTQSPTHLIKTRGQQVTLRCSPISGHKSVSWYQQVLGQGPQFIFQYYEKEERGRGNFPDRFSARQFPNYSSELNVNALLLGDSALYLCASSFSGVIHNEQFFGPGTRLTVL.

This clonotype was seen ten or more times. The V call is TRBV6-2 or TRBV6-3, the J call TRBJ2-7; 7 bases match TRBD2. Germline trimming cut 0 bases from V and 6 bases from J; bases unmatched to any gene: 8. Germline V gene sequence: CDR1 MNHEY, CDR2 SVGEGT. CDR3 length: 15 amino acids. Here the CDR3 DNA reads TGTGCCAGCAGTTACTCGAAGTGGGAGGGCGGCGAGCAGTACTTC. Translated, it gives CASSYSKWEGGEQYF.

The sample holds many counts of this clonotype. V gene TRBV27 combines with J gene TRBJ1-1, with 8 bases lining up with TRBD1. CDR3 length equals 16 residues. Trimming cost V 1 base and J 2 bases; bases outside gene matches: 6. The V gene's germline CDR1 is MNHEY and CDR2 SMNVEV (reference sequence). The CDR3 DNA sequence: TGTGCCAGCAGTTTATGGGGGACAGGCGTAAACACTGAAGCTTTCTTT. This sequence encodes CASSLWGTGVNTEAFF.

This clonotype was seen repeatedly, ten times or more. The CDR3 DNA follows: TGCGCCAGCATTCGCGGGGGCGTCGGCACCGGGGAGCTGTTTTTT. Protein product: CASIRGGVGTGELFF. The V call is TRBV5-1, the J call TRBJ2-2; possibly TRBD2 for D (7 bases). The CDR3 runs to 15 residues. With 6 bases removed from V and 4 bases from J, the gap between germline ends came to 16 bases. Germline V CDR1 and CDR2: SGHRS, YFSETQ.

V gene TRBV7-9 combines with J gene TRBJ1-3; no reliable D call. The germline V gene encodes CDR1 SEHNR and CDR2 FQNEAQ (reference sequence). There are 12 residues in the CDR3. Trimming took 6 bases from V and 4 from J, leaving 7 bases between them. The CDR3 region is CASSPPGNTIYF. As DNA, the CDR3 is TGTGCCAGCAGTCCGCCCGGAAACACCATATATTTT.

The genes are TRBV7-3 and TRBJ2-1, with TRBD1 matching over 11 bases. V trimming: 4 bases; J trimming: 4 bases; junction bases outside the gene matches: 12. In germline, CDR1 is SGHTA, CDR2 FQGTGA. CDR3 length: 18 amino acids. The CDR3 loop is CASSYTDRGRRGYNEQFF. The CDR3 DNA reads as TGTGCCAGCAGCTACACGGACAGGGGGCGCAGAGGATACAATGAGCAGTTCTTC.

CDR3 nucleotides: TGTGCCAGCAGCTTACGCAGGAGTCTAGCGGGAGCATCCTACAATGAGCAGTTCTTC. This translates into CASSLRRSLAGASYNEQFF. This chain joins TRBV7-6 and TRBJ2-1; 10 bases are a match to TRBD2. The CDR3 spans 19 residues. Trimming removed 2 bases from V and 1 base from J; junction bases left unmatched: 11. Germline CDR1 SGHVS, CDR2 FNYEAQ.

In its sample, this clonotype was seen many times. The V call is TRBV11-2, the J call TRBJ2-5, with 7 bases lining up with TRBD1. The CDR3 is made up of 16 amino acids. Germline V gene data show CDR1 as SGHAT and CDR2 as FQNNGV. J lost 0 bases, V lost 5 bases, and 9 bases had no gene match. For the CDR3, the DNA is TGTGCCAGCAGCCCCGGAGGTACAGGGGACCAAGAGACCCAGTACTTC. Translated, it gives CASSPGGTGDQETQYF.

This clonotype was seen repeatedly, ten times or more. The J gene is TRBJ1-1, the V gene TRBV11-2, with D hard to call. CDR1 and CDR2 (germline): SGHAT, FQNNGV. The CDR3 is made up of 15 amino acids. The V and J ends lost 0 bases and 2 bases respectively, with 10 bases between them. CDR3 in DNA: TGTGCCAGCAGCTTAGAGGGGTCGGCTAACACTGAAGCTTTCTTT. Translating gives CASSLEGSANTEAFF.

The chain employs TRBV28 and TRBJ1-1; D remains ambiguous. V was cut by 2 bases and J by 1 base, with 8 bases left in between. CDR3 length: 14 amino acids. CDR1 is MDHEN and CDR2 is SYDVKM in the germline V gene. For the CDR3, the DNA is TGTGCCAGCAGTTTAGCTCGAAAGAACACTGAAGCTTTCTTT. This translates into CASSLARKNTEAFF.